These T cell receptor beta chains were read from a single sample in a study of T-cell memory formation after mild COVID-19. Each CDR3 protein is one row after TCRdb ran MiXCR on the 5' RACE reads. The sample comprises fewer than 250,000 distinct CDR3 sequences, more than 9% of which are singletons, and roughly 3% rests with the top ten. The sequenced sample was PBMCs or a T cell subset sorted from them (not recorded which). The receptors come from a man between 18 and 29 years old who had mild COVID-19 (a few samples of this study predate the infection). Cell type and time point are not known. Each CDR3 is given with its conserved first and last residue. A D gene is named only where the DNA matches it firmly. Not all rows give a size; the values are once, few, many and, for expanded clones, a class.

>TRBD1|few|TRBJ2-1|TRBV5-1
TGCGCCAGCAGCTGGGGGACAGGGGGTGTGATCTACAATGAGCAGTTCTTC
CASSWGTGGVIYNEQFF
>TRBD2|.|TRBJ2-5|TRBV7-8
TGTGCCAGCAGCCCCCCACGGGGACTAGCTCAGACCCAGTACTTC
CASSPPRGLAQTQYF
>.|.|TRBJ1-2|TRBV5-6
TGTGCCAGCAGCTTGGTTATTCTAGGGGGCTACACCTTC
CASSLVILGGYTF
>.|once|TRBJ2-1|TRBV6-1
TGTGCCAGCAGCCTCGATGGGGCCGCCTACAATGAGCAGTTCTTC
CASSLDGAAYNEQFF
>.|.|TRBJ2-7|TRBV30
TGTGCCTGGAGTGCCAGGAGGAGCTCCTACGAGCAGTACTTC
CAWSARRSSYEQYF
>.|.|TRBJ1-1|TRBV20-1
TGCAGTGCCGCCGGCCTGGGAGGGGACACTGAAGCTTTCTTT
CSAAGLGGDTEAFF
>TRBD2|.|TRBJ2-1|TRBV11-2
TGTGCCAGCAGCTCCTTAGCGGGGGTCTCCTACAATGAGCAGTTCTTC
CASSSLAGVSYNEQFF
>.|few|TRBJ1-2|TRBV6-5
TGTGCCAGCAGTTACGCGGGGGTCCCTGCTAACTATGGCTACACCTTC
CASSYAGVPANYGYTF
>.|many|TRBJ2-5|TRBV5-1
TGCGCCAGCAGCTTGGATCTCCCTCAAGAGACCCAGTACTTC
CASSLDLPQETQYF
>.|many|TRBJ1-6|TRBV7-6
TGTGCCAGCAGCTTTAAGTGGAATTCACCCCTCCACTTT
CASSFKWNSPLHF
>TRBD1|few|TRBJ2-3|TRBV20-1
TGCAGTGCTAGAGAGAGGACAGGGGGATCAGATACGCAGTATTTT
CSARERTGGSDTQYF
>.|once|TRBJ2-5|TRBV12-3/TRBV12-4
TGTGCCAGCAGTTTATGGGTAACCCAGTACTTC
CASSLWVTQYF
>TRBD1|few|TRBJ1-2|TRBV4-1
TGCGCCAGCAGCCCAACCGGGACAGGGGGCGACTATGGCTACACCTTC
CASSPTGTGGDYGYTF
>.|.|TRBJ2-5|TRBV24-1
TGTGCCACCAGTGATTTGCCTAGCGACGACCAAGAGACCCAGTACTTC
CATSDLPSDDQETQYF
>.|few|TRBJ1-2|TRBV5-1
TGCGCCAGCAGCCCTTCCCAGGACTATGGCTACACCTTC
CASSPSQDYGYTF
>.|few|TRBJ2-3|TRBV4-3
TGCGCCAGCAGCCAAGAAGGCGGGACCGGACATCGTACGCAGTATTTT
CASSQEGGTGHRTQYF
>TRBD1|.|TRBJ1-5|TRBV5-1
TGCGCCAGCAGCGTGACAGGGGATCAGCCCCAGCATTTT
CASSVTGDQPQHF
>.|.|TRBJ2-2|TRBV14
TGTGCCAGCAGCCAAAATCCGGGTCCCGGGGAGCTGTTTTTT
CASSQNPGPGELFF
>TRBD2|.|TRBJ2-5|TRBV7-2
TGTGCCAGCAGCTTACAGCCAGCGGGGGGGGGAGAGACCCAGTACTTC
CASSLQPAGGGETQYF
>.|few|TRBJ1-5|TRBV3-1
TGTGCCAGCAGCCAAGGGGACACCTATCAGCCCCAGCATTTT
CASSQGDTYQPQHF
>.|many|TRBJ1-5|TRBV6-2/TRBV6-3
TGTGCCAGCAGTGAGGCCTCCGGGTATCAGCCCCAGCATTTT
CASSEASGYQPQHF
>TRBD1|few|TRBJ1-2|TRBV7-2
TGTGCCAGCAGCAAGGACAGGGGGCGCAGTGGCTACACCTTC
CASSKDRGRSGYTF
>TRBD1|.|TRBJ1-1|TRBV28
TGTGCCAGCAGTTCACCGGGACAGGGGTACACTGAAGCTTTCTTT
CASSSPGQGYTEAFF
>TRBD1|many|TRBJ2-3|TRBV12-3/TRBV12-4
TGTGCCAGCAGTCAGGGGACAGGGGACACAGATACGCAGTATTTT
CASSQGTGDTDTQYF
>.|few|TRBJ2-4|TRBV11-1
TGTGCCAGCAGCACAACAGGGAAACCTCAGTACTTC
CASSTTGKPQYF
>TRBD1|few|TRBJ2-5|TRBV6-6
TGTGCCAGCAGTTCCCCGACAGGGGTGCGAGAGACCCAGTACTTC
CASSSPTGVRETQYF
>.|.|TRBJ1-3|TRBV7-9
TGTGCCAGCAGCTTATCGGTCTCTGGAAACACCATATATTTT
CASSLSVSGNTIYF
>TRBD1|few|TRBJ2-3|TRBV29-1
TGCAGCGTCCGCCTGTATGCAGGGGGCCCTAGCACAGATACGCAGTATTTT
CSVRLYAGGPSTDTQYF